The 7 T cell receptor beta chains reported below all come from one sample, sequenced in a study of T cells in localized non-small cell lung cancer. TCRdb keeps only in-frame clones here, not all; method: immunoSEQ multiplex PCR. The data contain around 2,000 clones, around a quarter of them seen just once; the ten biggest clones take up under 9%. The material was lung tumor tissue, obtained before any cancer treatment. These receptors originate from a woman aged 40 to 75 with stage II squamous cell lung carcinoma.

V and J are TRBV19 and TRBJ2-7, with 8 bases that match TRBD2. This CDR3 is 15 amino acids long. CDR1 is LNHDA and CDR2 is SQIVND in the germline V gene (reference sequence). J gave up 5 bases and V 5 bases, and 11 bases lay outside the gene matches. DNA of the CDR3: TGTGCCAGTAGTCCCCGCGCGGGGGGAGGACACGAGCAGTACTTC. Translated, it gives CASSPRAGGGHEQYF.

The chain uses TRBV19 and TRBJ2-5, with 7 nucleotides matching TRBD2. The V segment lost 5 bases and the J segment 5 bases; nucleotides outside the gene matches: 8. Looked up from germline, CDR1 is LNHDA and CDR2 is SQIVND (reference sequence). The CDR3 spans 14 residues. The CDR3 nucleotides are TGTGCCAGTAGTCGTAGCGGGTCGCAGGAGACCCAGTACTTC. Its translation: CASSRSGSQETQYF. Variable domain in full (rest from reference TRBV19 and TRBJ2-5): DGGITQSPKYLFRKEGQNVTLSCEQNLNHDAMYWYRQDPGQGLRLIYYSQIVNDFQKGDIAEGYSVSREKKESFPLTVTSAQKNPTAFYLCASSRSGSQETQYFGPGTRLLVL.

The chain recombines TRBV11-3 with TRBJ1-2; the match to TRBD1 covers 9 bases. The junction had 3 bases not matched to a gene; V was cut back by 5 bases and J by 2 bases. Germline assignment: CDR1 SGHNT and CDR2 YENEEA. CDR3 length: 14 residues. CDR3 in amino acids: CASSPGTGNYGYTF. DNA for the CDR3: TGTGCCAGCAGCCCTGGGACAGGGAACTATGGCTACACCTTC.

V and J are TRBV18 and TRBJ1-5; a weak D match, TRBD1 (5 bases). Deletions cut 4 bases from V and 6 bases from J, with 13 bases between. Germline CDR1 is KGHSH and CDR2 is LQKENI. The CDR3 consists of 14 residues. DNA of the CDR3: TGTGCCAGCTCACGGGCCAGGGCAGGTCAGCCCCAGCATTTT. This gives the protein CASSRARAGQPQHF.

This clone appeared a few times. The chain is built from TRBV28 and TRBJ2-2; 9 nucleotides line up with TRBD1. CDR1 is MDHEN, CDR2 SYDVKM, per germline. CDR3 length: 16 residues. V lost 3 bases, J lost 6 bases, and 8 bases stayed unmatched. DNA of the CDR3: TGTGCCAGCAGTTTTTCACCGGGACAGGGCCCCGGGGAGCTGTTTTTT. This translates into CASSFSPGQGPGELFF.

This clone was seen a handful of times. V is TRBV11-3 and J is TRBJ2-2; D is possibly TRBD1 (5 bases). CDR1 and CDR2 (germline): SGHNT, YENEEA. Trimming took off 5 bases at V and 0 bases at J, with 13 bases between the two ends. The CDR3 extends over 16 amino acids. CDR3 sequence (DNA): TGTGCCAGCAGCGCCAGGAAGACAGCGAACACCGGGGAGCTGTTTTTT. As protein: CASSARKTANTGELFF.

CDR3 nucleotide sequence: TGTGCCACCAATGGTGGGGGCGGGCCGAATGAAAAACTGTTTTTT. This gives the protein CATNGGGGPNEKLFF. The chain uses TRBV28 and TRBJ1-4; TRBD1 is a possible D gene (6 bases). The CDR3 is 15 residues long. Per the germline V gene, CDR1 is MDHEN and CDR2 is SYDVKM. Trimming stripped 10 bases from V and 5 bases from J, with 20 bases between.